This T cell receptor (beta chain) is from a study of T cell repertoires in cytomegalovirus infection. Study at large: A matching HLA type, together with CMV infection, was signaled by public TCR beta signatures.

This CDR3 is 15 amino acids long. Trimming removed 0 bases at V and 1 base at J, with 7 bases between. Germline lookup yields CDR1 SGHAT and CDR2 FQNNGV. A single record per CDR3 protein comes from TCRdb applying MiXCR to the reads. The sample lists 400,000 or so distinct CDR3 sequences; over 15% were seen once. Sequences were obtained from PBMCs. The rearrangement links TRBV11-2 to TRBJ1-5; no definite D call. This receptor was identified in a human donor in good health (CMV status not recorded). Some clones in this sample may be carry-over from other donors' samples. CDR3 sequence: CASSLDSGSNQPQHF. CDR3 nucleotide sequence: TGTGCCAGCAGCTTAGATAGTGGAAGCAATCAGCCCCAGCATTTT.